Listed here are 21 T cell receptor beta chains from one sample, sequenced in a study of T cell responses to AZD1222 COVID-19 vaccine (dated by TCRdb to the early 2020s). Explained via the paper, the time point label denotes: baseline before first vaccination. The sample's treatment or condition, from its label and the paper: meningococcal conjugate vaccine given as trial control. Preparation of the library involved the immunoSEQ multiplex PCR assay. TCRdb carries this immuneACCESS record with in-frame sequences only. Its versions omit some clonotypes, under half of them owing to an unresolved V gene in the studies checked, with the rest unexplained. The sample table holds about 220,000 clones, of which approximately 94% were seen once. The ten largest make up less than 1.2% of the sample. Material: peripheral blood, obtained on day 0 of MenACWY control vaccination. All receptors come from an adult in good health.

The chain is built from TRBV28 and TRBJ1-5, with no clear D. Deletions cut 3 bases from V and 5 bases from J, with 11 bases between. The germline CDR1 and CDR2 sequences are MDHEN and SYDVKM. The CDR3 consists of 14 residues. CDR3 residues: CASSLSRPYQPQHF. As DNA, the CDR3 is TGTGCCAGCAGTTTGAGCAGACCATATCAGCCCCAGCATTTT.

The rearrangement links TRBV12-3 or TRBV12-4 to TRBJ1-2; D remains ambiguous. CDR3 length: 13 amino acids. V was trimmed by 6 bases and J by 3 bases, leaving 11 bases between them. The CDR3 loop reads CASSRGRHYGYTF. DNA for the CDR3: TGTGCCAGCAGCCGCGGACGGCACTATGGCTACACCTTC.

This sequence joins TRBV3-1 (or the pseudogene TRBV3-2) and TRBJ1-2; TRBD1 might be the D (5 bases). V lost 3 bases, J lost 5 bases, and 19 bases lay in between. Germline lookup yields CDR1 LGHDT and CDR2 YNNKEL (reference sequence). This CDR3 region has 16 residues. The CDR3 here is CASSQALGGAGYGYTF. CDR3 sequence (DNA): TGTGCCAGCAGCCAGGCCTTGGGAGGGGCCGGGTATGGCTACACCTTC.

The chain links TRBV28 to TRBJ1-6; 9 bases line up with TRBD1. The CDR3 is 19 residues long. Per germline, CDR1 MDHEN and CDR2 SYDVKM. V was pared by 5 bases and J by 2 bases, with 13 bases of the junction left unmatched. The CDR3 DNA reads as TGTGCCAGCAGTATTACAGGGGGCGGTAGTTTGACCTATAATTCACCCCTCCACTTT. Translating gives CASSITGGGSLTYNSPLHF. Full variable domain (remainder filled in from reference TRBV28 and TRBJ1-6): DVKVTQSSRYLVKRTGEKVFLECVQDMDHENMFWYRQDPGLGLRLIYFSYDVKMKEKGDIPEGYSVSREKKERFSLILESASTNQTSMYLCASSITGGGSLTYNSPLHFGNGTRLTVT.

The chain couples TRBV28 to TRBJ2-5; 7 bases match TRBD2. Germline CDR1 reads MDHEN; CDR2 reads SYDVKM. CDR3 length: 16 residues. Losses at the gene ends were 5 bases for V and 0 bases for J; bases not matched to a gene: 9. The CDR3 sequence: CASSTLGSGHQETQYF. CDR3 bases: TGTGCCAGCAGTACCCTGGGTAGCGGGCACCAAGAGACCCAGTACTTC.

The chain couples TRBV6-6 to TRBJ1-2; D unclear. The CDR3 spans 12 residues. Between the trimmed V and J ends, which lost 7 bases and 7 bases, there was a span of 13 bases. The germline CDR1 and CDR2 sequences are MNHNY and SVGAGI (reference sequence). The DNA of the CDR3 is TGTGCCAGCACCCCGGGTCCGAGTGGCTACACCTTC. It translates to CASTPGPSGYTF.

This chain connects TRBV11-1 to TRBJ2-1; 9 bases match TRBD2. The CDR3 has 16 residues. V dropped 5 bases and J dropped 0; count of bases not matched to a gene: 5. The germline V gene encodes CDR1 SGHAT and CDR2 FQDESV (reference sequence). CDR3 sequence (DNA): TGTGCCAGCAGCCCCCTAGCGGGGACCTCCTACAATGAGCAGTTCTTC. Protein: CASSPLAGTSYNEQFF.

The CDR3 reads CASSLTPRVYNSPLHF. The DNA of the CDR3 is TGTGCCAGCAGTTTAACCCCCAGGGTCTATAATTCACCCCTCCACTTT. The chain uses TRBV27 and TRBJ1-6; the D gene is possibly TRBD1 (5 bases). CDR3 length: 16 amino acids. Germline V CDR1 and CDR2: MNHEY, SMNVEV (reference sequence). Trimming took 2 bases from V and 3 from J, leaving 11 bases between them.

This chain joins TRBV6-1 and TRBJ1-6, with 7 bases lining up with TRBD1. Trimming cost V 0 bases and J 10 bases; bases outside gene matches: 6. Germline CDR1 reads MNHNS; CDR2 reads SASEGT. The CDR3 has 15 amino acids. In DNA, the CDR3 is TGTGCCAGCAGTGAAGCGGGGGACAGTAGATCACCCCTCCACTTT. This codes for CASSEAGDSRSPLHF.

The gene calls are TRBV30 and TRBJ1-5, with a weak D call TRBD1 (5 bases). Germline CDR1 GTSNPN, CDR2 SVGIG (reference sequence). Trimming removed 0 bases from V and 5 bases from J, with 23 bases in between. CDR3 length equals 18 residues. CDR3 nucleotides: TGTGCCTGGAGTGTTAGTAGGACATTAGGCACCCATGATCAGCCCCAGCATTTT. Residues: CAWSVSRTLGTHDQPQHF.

The chain recombines TRBV7-9 with TRBJ1-4; 10 bases align to TRBD1. Germline CDR1 SEHNR, CDR2 FQNEAQ (reference sequence). There are 15 residues in the CDR3. J lost 7 bases, V lost 1 base, and 3 bases had no gene match. The CDR3 here is CASSLDGQGGEKLFF. CDR3 bases: TGTGCCAGCAGCTTAGACGGACAGGGGGGTGAAAAACTGTTTTTT.

The rearrangement uses TRBV2 and TRBJ1-2, with a possible D match to TRBD1 (6 bases). This CDR3 is 15 amino acids long. The germline gives CDR1 SNHLY, CDR2 FYNNEI. Deletions cut 4 bases from V and 2 bases from J, with 14 bases between. As DNA, the CDR3 is TGTGCCAGCAGTGCGGGGGCAGGGTACAACTATGGCTACACCTTC. Amino acids: CASSAGAGYNYGYTF.

Concerning this clone itself: Other DNA sequences of this sample code for an identical CDR3. The genes are TRBV12-3 or TRBV12-4 and TRBJ1-2; no clear D gene. The CDR3 is 13 residues long. V gave up 1 base and J gave up 0 bases, with 3 bases separating them. CDR3 DNA: TGTGCCAGCAGTTTAGGGGCTAACTATGGCTACACCTTC. Its protein is CASSLGANYGYTF.

This rearrangement joins TRBV6-5 to TRBJ2-2; 8 bases map to TRBD1. V trimming: 7 bases; J trimming: 6 bases; junction bases outside the gene matches: 7. This CDR3 has 14 amino acids. The germline CDR1 and CDR2 sequences are MNHEY and SVGAGI. As DNA, the CDR3 is TGTGCCAGCAATCGACAGGGGAGGTCCGGGGAGCTGTTTTTT. Translating it yields CASNRQGRSGELFF.

CDR3 nucleotides: TGTGCCAGCAGCTTACGCAATAGGGGATACTCTGGAAACACCATATATTTT. It specifies CASSLRNRGYSGNTIYF. The chain couples TRBV5-4 to TRBJ1-3; D may be TRBD1 (5 bases). Germline CDR1 SGHNT, CDR2 YYREEE (reference sequence). Trimming removed 2 bases at V and 0 bases at J, with 15 bases between. The CDR3 length is 17 residues.

The gene calls are TRBV18 and TRBJ1-1; TRBD1 agrees at 7 bases. This CDR3 is 13 amino acids long. V lost 4 bases and J lost 10; bases outside the gene matches: 9. Germline V gene data show CDR1 as KGHSH and CDR2 as LQKENI. Written as DNA, the CDR3 is TGTGCCAGCTCACTAGGACAGGTCGGGGGAGCTTTCTTT. Its protein is CASSLGQVGGAFF.

The J gene is TRBJ1-2, the V gene TRBV27, with 11 nucleotides matching TRBD1. Germline trimming cut 4 bases from V and 2 bases from J; bases unmatched to any gene: 12. The CDR3 consists of 18 residues. Germline values: CDR1 MNHEY, CDR2 SMNVEV (reference sequence). Here the CDR3 DNA reads TGTGCCAGCAGTTCGACCTCAGGACAGGGGGCCGGAAACTATGGCTACACCTTC. This gives the protein CASSSTSGQGAGNYGYTF.

The gene calls are TRBV7-6 and TRBJ2-7, with 10 bases identical to TRBD1. This CDR3 region has 15 residues. Looked up from germline, CDR1 is SGHVS and CDR2 is FNYEAQ. V dropped 5 bases and J dropped 3; count of bases not matched to a gene: 7. CDR3 sequence (DNA): TGTGCCAGCAGCCTCCGGACAGGGGGTCACTACGAGCAGTACTTC. Its translation: CASSLRTGGHYEQYF.

This chain connects TRBV25-1 to TRBJ2-3; either TRBD1 or TRBD2 may supply D (5 bases each). Germline V gene lookup returns CDR1 MGHDK and CDR2 SYGVNS. V lost 5 bases and J lost 5, with 11 bases in between. The CDR3 loop spans 13 amino acids. The chain's CDR3 is CASSRGAGDTQYF. Written as DNA, the CDR3 is TGTGCCAGCAGTAGAGGGGCGGGAGATACGCAGTATTTT.

The CDR3, as DNA: TGTGCCAGCAGCTCCCACAGGGGCCAAGAGACCCAGTACTTC. Translated, it gives CASSSHRGQETQYF. The genes are TRBV7-9 and TRBJ2-5; TRBD1 matches at 7 bases. Unmatched junction bases numbered 3, after V lost 4 bases and J lost 1 base. The germline V gene has CDR1 SEHNR and CDR2 FQNEAQ (reference sequence). CDR3 length: 14 amino acids.

This sequence joins TRBV5-5 and TRBJ1-2; tentative D call: TRBD1 (5 bases). The V and J ends lost 1 base and 0 bases respectively, with 7 bases between them. Germline loops: CDR1 SGHKS, CDR2 YYEKEE (reference sequence). CDR3 length: 14 amino acids. DNA for the CDR3: TGTGCCAGCAGCTTGCGGACATCTAACTATGGCTACACCTTC. Its translation is CASSLRTSNYGYTF.